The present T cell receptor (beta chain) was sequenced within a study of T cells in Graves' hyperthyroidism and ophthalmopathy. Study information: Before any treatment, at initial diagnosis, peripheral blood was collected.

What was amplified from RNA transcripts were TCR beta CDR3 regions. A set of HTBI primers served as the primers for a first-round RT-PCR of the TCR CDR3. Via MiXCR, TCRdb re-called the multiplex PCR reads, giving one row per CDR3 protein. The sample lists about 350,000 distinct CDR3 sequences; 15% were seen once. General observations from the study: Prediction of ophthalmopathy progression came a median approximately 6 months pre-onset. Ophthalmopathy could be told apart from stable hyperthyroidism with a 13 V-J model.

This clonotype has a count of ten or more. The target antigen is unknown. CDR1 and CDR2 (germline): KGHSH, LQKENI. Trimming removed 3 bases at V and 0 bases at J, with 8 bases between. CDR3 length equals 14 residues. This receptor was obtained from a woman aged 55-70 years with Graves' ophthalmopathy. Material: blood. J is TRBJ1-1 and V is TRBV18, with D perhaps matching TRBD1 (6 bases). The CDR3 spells CASSPGQLNTEAFF. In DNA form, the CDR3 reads TGTGCCAGCTCACCCGGACAGCTGAACACTGAAGCTTTCTTT.